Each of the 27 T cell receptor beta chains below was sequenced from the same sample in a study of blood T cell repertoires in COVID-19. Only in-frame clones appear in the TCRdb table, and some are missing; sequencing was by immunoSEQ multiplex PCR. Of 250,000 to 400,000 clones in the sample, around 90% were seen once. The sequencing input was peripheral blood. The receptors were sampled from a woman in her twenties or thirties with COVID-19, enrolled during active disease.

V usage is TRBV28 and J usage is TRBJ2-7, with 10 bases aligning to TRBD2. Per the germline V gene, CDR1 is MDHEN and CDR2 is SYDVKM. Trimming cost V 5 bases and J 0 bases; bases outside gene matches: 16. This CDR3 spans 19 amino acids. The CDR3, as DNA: TGTGCCAGCAGTCCAGTTTTCGTAGCGGGAGGTTTCCCCTCCTACGAGCAGTACTTC. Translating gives CASSPVFVAGGFPSYEQYF.

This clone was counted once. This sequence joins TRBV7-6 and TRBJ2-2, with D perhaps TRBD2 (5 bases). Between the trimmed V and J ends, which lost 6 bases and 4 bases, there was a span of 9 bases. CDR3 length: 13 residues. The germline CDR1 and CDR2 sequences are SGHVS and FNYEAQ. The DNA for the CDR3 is TGTGCCAGCAGGGGAGAGGGCACCGGGGAGCTGTTTTTT. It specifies CASRGEGTGELFF.

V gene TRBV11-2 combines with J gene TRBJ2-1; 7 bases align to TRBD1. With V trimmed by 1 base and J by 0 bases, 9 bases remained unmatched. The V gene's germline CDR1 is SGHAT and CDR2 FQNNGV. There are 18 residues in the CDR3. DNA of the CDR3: TGTGCCAGCAGCTTAGCCTCCGACAGGGTGAGCTCCTACAATGAGCAGTTCTTC. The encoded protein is CASSLASDRVSSYNEQFF. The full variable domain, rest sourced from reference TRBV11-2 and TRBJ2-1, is EAGVAQSPRYKIIEKRQSVAFWCNPISGHATLYWYQQILGQGPKLLIQFQNNGVVDDSQLPKDRFSAERLKGVDSTLKIQPAKLEDSAVYLCASSLASDRVSSYNEQFFGPGTRLTVL.

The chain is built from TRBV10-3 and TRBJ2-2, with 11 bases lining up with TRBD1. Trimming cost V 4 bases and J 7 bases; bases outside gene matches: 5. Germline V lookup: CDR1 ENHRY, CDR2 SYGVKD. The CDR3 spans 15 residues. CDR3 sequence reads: CAISAGQGANGELFF. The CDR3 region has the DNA TGTGCCATCAGTGCTGGACAGGGGGCAAACGGGGAGCTGTTTTTT.

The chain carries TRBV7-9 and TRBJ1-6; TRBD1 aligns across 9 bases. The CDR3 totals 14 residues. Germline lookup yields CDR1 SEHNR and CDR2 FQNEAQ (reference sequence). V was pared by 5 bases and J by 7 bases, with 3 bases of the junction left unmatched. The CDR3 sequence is CASSRTGDNSPLHF. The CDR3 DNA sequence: TGTGCCAGCAGCCGGACAGGGGACAATTCACCCCTCCACTTT. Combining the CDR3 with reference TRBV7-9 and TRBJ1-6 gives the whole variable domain DTGVSQNPRHKITKRGQNVTFRCDPISEHNRLYWYRQTLGQGPEFLTYFQNEAQLEKSRLLSDRFSAERPKGSFSTLEIQRTEQGDSAMYLCASSRTGDNSPLHFGNGTRLTVT.

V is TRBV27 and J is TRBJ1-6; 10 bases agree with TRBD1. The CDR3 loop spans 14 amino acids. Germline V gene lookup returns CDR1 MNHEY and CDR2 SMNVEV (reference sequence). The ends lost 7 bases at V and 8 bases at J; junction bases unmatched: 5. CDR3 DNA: TGTGCCAGCAAATTAGGGACAGGGGATTCACCCCTCCACTTT. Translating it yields CASKLGTGDSPLHF.

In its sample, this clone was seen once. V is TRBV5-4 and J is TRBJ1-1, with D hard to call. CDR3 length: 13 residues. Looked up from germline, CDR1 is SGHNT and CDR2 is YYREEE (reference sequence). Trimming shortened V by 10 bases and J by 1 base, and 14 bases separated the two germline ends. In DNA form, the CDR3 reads TGTGCCGCCTTAGAGGGTTCGAACACTGAAGCTTTCTTT. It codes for CAALEGSNTEAFF.

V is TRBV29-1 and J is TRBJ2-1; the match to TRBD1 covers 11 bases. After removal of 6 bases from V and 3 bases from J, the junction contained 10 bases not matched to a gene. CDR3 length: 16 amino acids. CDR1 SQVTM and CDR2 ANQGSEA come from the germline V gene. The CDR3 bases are TGCAGCGTGGCCGGACAGGGGGCAGCCCGCTACAATGAGCAGTTCTTC. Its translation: CSVAGQGAARYNEQFF.

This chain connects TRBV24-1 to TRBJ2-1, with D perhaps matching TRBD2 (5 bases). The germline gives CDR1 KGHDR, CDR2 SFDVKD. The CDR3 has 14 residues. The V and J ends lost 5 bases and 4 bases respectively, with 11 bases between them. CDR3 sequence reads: CATSGSGSYNEQFF. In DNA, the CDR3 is TGTGCCACCAGTGGGTCGGGGTCATACAATGAGCAGTTCTTC.

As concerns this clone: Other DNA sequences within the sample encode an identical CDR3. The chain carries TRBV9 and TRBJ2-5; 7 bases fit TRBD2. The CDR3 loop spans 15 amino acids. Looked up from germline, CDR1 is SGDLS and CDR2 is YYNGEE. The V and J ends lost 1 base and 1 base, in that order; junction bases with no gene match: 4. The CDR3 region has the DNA TGTGCCAGCAGCGTAAGCGGGAACGTCCAAGAGACCCAGTACTTC. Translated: CASSVSGNVQETQYF.

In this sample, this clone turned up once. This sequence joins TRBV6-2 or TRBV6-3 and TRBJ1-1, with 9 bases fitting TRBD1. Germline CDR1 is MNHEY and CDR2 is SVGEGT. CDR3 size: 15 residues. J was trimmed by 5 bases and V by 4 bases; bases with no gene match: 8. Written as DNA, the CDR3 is TGTGCCAGCAGTTTCCCGGGACAGGGAAGGACTGAAGCTTTCTTT. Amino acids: CASSFPGQGRTEAFF.

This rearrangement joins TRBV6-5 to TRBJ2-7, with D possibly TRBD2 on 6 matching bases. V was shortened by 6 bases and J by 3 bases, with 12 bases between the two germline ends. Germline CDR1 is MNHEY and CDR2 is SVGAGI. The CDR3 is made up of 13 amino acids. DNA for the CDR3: TGTGCCAGCAGGGAGGGGTCGGTCTACGAGCAGTACTTC. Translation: CASREGSVYEQYF.

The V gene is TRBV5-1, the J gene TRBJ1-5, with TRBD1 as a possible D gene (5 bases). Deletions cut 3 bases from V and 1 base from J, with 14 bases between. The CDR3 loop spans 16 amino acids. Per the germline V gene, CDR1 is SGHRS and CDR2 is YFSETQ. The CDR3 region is CASSSQPGGSNQPQHF. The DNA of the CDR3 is TGCGCCAGCAGCTCACAGCCCGGGGGAAGCAATCAGCCCCAGCATTTT. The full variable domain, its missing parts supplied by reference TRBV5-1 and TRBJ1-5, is KAGVTQTPRYLIKTRGQQVTLSCSPISGHRSVSWYQQTPGQGLQFLFEYFSETQRNKGNFPGRFSGRQFSNSRSEMNVSTLELGDSALYLCASSSQPGGSNQPQHFGDGTRLSIL.

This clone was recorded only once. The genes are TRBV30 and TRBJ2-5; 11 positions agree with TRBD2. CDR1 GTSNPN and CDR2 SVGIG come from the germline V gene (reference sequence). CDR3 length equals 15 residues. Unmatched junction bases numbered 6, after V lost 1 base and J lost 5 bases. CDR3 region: CAWSGTSGRRETQYF. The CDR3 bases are TGTGCCTGGAGTGGAACTAGCGGGAGAAGGGAGACCCAGTACTTC.

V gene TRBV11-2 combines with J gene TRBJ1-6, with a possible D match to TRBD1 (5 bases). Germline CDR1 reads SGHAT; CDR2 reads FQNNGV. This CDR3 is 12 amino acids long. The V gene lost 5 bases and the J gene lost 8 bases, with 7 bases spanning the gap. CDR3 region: CASSPRDSPLHF. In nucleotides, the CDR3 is TGTGCCAGCAGCCCCAGGGATTCACCCCTCCACTTT.

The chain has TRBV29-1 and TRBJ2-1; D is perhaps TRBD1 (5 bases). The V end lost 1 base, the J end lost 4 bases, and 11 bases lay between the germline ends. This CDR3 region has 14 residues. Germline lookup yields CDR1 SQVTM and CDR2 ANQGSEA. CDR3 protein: CSVEGAGLYNEQFF. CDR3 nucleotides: TGCAGCGTTGAAGGGGCAGGGCTTTACAATGAGCAGTTCTTC.

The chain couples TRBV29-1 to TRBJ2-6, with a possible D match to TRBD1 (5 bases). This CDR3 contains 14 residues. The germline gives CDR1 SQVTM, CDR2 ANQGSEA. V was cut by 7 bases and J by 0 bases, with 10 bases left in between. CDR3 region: CSAKQASGANVLTF. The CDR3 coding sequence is TGCAGCGCAAAACAGGCCTCTGGGGCCAACGTCCTGACTTTC. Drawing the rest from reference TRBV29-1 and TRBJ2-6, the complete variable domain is SAVISQKPSRDICQRGTSLTIQCQVDSQVTMMFWYRQQPGQSLTLIATANQGSEATYESGFVIDKFPISRPNLTFSTLTVSNMSPEDSSIYLCSAKQASGANVLTFGAGSRLTVL.

CDR3 loop: CAWKIQGQRTEAFF. Here the CDR3 DNA reads TGTGCCTGGAAAATACAAGGACAGAGAACTGAAGCTTTCTTT. The genes are TRBV30 and TRBJ1-1, with D perhaps matching TRBD1 (6 bases). Germline CDR1 and CDR2: GTSNPN and SVGIG (reference sequence). The CDR3 extends over 14 amino acids. Trimming shortened V by 4 bases and J by 5 bases, and 17 bases separated the two germline ends.

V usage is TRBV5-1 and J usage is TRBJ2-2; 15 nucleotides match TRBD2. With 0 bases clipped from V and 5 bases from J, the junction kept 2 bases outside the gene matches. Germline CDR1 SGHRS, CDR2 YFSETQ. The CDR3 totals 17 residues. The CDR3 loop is CASSLEGTSGRTGELFF. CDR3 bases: TGCGCCAGCAGCTTGGAGGGGACTAGCGGGAGGACCGGGGAGCTGTTTTTT. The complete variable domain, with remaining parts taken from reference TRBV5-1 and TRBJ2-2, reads KAGVTQTPRYLIKTRGQQVTLSCSPISGHRSVSWYQQTPGQGLQFLFEYFSETQRNKGNFPGRFSGRQFSNSRSEMNVSTLELGDSALYLCASSLEGTSGRTGELFFGEGSRLTVL.

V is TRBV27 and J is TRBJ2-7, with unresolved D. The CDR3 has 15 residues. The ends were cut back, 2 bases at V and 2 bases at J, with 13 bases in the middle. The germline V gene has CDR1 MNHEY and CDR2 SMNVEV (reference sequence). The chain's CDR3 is CASSLRGRSAYEQYF. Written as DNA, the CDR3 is TGTGCCAGCAGTTTACGAGGTCGGAGCGCCTACGAGCAGTACTTC.

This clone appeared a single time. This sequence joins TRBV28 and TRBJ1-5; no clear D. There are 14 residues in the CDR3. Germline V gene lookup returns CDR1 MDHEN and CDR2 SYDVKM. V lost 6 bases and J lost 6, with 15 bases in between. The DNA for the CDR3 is TGTGCCAGCAGCCCGCAGTTGGGAGGTCAGCCCCAGCATTTT. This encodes CASSPQLGGQPQHF.

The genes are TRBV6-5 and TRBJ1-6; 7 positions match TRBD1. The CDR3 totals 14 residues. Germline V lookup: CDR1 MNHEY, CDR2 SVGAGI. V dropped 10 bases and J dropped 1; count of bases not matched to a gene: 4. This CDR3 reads CATTGRSYNSPLHF. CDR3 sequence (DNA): TGTGCCACGACAGGGAGATCCTATAATTCACCCCTCCACTTT.

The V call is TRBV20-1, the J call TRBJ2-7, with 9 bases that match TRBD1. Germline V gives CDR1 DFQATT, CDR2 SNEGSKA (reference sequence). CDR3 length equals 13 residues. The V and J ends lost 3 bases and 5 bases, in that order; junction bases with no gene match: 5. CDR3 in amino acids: CSASRTGVDEQYF. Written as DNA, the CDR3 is TGCAGTGCTAGTCGGACAGGGGTGGACGAGCAGTACTTC.

The CDR3 spells CASSNGWEARGYTF. In nucleotides, the CDR3 is TGTGCCAGCAGTAACGGGTGGGAGGCGCGCGGCTACACCTTC. The V and J genes are TRBV6-5 and TRBJ1-2; D is unclear. The V gene's germline CDR1 is MNHEY and CDR2 SVGAGI. The CDR3 consists of 14 residues. The V end was cut by 5 bases, the J end by 8 bases, with 18 bases between.

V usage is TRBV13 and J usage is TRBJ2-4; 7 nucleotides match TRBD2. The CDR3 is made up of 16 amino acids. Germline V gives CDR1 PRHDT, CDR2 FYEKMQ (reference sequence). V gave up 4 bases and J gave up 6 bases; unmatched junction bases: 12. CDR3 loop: CASSSVGLETGNIQYF. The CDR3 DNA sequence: TGTGCCAGCAGCTCGGTCGGACTAGAGACCGGAAACATTCAGTACTTC.

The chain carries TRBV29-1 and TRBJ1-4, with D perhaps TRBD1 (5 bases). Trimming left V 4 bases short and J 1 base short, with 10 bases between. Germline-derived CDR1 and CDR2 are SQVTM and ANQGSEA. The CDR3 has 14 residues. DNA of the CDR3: TGCAGCGTTGTTGGGGCCCTAACTAATGAAAAACTGTTTTTT. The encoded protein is CSVVGALTNEKLFF.

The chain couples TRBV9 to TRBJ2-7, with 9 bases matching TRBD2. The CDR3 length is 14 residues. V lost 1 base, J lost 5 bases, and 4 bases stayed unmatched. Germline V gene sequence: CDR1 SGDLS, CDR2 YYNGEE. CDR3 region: CASSVRGGGDEQYF. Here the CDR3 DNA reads TGTGCCAGCAGCGTACGCGGGGGGGGTGACGAGCAGTACTTC. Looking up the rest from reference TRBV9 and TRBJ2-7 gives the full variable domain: DSGVTQTPKHLITATGQRVTLRCSPRSGDLSVYWYQQSLDQGLQFLIQYYNGEERAKGNILERFSAQQFPDLHSELNLSSLELGDSALYFCASSVRGGGDEQYFGPGTRLTVT.